This T cell receptor (beta chain) originates from a study of tumor and adjacent non-tumor tissue in lung cancer. Study summary: The cohort had about a dozen adenocarcinoma, 2 squamous cell and 1 small cell patients.

Comments on this clonotype: Its antigen remains unknown.

The library came from three nested PCR rounds adapted from ARM-PCR protocols. TCRdb re-analysed the multiplex PCR reads in MiXCR, keeping a single row per CDR3 protein. The sample lists some 80,000 distinct CDR3 sequences, more than 75% occurring once. Trimming took 3 bases from V and 2 from J; bases not matched to a gene: 4. The CDR3 consists of 15 residues. Germline assignment: CDR1 KGHSH and CDR2 LQKENI. Study-wide points: Tumor repertoires had a smaller top 100 clone share than normal lung.

RNA was extracted from bulk tissue without any cell sorting. Distant lung tissue was collected more than 3 cm away from the tumor edge. The chain employs TRBV18 and TRBJ1-3; the match to TRBD1 covers 7 bases. Specimen: distant non-tumor lung tissue. The clonotype was recovered from a woman aged 50 to 65 with non-small cell lung cancer. The CDR3 coding sequence is TGTGCCAGCTCACCCCTCGGGACAGCTGGAAACACCATATATTTT. Translation gives CASSPLGTAGNTIYF.